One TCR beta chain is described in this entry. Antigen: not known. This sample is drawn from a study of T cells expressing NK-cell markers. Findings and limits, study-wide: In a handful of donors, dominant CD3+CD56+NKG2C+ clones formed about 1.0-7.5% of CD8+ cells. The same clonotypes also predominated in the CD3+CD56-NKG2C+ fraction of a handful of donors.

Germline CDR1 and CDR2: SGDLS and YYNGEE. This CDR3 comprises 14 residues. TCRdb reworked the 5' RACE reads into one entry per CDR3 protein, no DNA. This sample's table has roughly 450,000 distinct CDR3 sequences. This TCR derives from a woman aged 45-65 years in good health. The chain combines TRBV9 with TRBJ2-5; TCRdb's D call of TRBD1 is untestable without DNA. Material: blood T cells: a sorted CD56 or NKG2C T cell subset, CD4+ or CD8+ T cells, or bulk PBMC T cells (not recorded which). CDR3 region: CASTTGTMGETQYF.